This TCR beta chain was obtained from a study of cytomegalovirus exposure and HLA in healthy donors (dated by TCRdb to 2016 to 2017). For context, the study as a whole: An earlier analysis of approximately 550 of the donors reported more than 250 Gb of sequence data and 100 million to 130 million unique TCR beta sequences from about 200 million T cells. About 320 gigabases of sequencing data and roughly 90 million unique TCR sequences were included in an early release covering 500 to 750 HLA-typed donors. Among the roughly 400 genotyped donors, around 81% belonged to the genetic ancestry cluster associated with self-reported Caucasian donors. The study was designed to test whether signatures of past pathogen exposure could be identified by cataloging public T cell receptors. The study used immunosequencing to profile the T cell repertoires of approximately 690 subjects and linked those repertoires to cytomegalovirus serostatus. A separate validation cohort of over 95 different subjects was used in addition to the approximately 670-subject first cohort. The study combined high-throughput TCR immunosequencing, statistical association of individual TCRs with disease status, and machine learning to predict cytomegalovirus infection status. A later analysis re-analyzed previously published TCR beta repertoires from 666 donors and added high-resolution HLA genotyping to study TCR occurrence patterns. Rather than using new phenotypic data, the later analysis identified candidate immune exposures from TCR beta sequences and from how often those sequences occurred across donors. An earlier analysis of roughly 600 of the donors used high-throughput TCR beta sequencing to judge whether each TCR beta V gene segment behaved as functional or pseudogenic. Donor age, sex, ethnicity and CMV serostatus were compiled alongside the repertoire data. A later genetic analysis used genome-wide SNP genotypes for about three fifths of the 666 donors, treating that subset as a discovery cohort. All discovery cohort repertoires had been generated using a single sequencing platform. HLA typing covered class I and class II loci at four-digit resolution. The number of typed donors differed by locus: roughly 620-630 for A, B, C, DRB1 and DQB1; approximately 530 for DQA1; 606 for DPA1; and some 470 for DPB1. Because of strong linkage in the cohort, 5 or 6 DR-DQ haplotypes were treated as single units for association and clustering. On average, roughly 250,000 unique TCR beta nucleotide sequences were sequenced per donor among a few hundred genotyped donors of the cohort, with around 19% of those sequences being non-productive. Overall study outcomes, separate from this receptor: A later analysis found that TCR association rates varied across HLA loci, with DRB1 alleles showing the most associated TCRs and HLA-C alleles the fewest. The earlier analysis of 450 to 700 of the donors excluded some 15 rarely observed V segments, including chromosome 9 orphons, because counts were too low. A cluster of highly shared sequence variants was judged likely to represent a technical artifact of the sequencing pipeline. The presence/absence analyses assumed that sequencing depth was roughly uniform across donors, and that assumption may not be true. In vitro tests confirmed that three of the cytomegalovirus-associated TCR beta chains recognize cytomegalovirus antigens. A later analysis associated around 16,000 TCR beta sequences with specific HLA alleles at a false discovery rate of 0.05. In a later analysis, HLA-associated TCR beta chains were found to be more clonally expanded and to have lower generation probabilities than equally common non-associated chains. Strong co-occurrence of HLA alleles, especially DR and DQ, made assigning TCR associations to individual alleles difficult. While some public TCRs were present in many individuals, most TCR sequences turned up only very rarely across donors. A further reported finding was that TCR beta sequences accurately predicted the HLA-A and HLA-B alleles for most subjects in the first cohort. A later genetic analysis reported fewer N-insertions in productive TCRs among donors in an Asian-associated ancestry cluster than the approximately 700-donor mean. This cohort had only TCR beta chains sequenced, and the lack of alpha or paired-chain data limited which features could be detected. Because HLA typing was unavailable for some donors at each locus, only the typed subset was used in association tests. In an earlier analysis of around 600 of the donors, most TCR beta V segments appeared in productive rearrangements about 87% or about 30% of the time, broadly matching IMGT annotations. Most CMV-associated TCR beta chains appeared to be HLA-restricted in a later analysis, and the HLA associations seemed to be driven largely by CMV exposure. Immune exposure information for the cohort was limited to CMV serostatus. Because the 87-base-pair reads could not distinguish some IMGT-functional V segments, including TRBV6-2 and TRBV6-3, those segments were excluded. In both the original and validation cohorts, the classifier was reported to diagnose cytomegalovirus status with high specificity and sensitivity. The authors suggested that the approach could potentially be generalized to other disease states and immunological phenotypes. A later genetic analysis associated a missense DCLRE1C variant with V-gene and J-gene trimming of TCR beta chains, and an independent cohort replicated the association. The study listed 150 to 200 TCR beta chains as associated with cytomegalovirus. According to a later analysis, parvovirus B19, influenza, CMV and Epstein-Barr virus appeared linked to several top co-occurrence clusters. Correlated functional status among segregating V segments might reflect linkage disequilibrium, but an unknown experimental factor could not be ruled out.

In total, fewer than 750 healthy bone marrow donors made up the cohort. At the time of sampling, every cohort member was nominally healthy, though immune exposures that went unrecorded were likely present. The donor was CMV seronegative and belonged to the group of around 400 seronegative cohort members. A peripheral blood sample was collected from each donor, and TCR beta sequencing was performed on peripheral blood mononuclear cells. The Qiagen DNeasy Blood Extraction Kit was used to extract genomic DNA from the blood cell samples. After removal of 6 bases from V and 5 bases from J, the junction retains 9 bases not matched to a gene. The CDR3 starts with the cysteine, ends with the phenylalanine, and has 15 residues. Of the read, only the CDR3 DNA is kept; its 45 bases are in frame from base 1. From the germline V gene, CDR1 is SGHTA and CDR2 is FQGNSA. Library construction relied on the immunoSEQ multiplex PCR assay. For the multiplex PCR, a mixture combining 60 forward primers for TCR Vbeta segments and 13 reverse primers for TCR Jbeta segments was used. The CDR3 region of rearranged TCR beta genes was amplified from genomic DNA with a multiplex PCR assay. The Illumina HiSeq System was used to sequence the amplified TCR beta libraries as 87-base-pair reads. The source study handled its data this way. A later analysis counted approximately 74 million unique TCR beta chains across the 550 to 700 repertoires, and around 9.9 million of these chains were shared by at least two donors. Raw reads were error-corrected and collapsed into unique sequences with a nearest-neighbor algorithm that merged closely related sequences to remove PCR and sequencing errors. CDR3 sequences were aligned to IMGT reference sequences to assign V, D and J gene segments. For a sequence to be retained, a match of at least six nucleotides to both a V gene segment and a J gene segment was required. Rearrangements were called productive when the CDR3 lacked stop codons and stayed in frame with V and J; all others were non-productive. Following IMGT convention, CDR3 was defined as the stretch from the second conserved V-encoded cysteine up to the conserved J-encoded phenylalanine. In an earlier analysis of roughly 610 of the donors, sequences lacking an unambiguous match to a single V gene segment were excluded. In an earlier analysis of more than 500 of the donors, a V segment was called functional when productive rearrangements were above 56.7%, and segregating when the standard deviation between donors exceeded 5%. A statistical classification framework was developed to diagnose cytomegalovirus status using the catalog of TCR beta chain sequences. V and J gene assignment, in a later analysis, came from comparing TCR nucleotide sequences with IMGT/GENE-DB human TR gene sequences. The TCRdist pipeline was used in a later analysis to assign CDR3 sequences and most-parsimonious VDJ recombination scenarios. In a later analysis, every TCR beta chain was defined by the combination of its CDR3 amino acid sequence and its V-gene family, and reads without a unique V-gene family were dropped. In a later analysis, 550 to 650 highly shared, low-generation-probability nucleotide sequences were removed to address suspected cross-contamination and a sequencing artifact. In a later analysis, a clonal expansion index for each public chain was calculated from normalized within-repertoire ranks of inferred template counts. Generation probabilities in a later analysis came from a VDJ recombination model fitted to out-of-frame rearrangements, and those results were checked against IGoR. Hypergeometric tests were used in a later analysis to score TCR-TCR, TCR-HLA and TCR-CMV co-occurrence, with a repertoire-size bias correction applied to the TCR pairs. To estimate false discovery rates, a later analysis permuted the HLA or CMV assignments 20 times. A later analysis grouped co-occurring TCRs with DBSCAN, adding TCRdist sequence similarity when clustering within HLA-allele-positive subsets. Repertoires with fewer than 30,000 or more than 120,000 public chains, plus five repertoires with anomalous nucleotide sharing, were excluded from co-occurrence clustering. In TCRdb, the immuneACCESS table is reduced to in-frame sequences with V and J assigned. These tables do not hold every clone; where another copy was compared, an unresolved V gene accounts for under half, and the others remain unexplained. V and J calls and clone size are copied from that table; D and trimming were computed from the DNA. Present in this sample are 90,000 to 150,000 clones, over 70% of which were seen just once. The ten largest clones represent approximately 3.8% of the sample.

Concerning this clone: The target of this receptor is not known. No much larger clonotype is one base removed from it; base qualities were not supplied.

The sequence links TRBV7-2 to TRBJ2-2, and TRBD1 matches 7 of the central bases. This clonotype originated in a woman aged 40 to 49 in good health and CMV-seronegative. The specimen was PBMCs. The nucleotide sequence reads TGTGCCAGCAGACAAGACAGGGCAGGAACCGGGGAGCTGTTTTTT. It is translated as CASRQDRAGTGELFF.